These 26 T cell receptor beta chains were sequenced from one sample in a study of T cells in Graves' hyperthyroidism and ophthalmopathy. TCR beta CDR3 sequences were amplified from RNA transcripts. RT-PCR in the first round (using the HTBI primer set) targeted the TCR CDR3. TCRdb reanalysed the multiplex PCR reads using MiXCR and keeps one entry per CDR3 protein. The table includes 280,000 or so distinct CDR3 sequences, around 15% detected once. The material sequenced was blood. Receptors originate from a woman between 45 and 60 years old with Graves' hyperthyroidism that later progressed to Graves' ophthalmopathy.

This clonotype was seen ten or more times. V gene TRBV5-1 combines with J gene TRBJ2-7; D perhaps matches TRBD2 (6 bases). The CDR3 totals 15 residues. The germline CDR1 and CDR2 sequences are SGHRS and YFSETQ. Deletions cut 4 bases from V and 3 bases from J, with 17 bases between. CDR3 protein: CASSLVAGFGYEQYF. In DNA form, the CDR3 reads TGCGCCAGCAGCCTGGTGGCGGGATTTGGCTACGAGCAGTACTTC.

Ten or more counts support this clonotype. The V and J genes are TRBV18 and TRBJ2-3; D ambiguous. V lost 0 bases, J lost 2 bases, and 3 bases lay in between. The germline CDR1 and CDR2 sequences are KGHSH and LQKENI. CDR3 size: 13 residues. This chain's CDR3 is CASSPPNTDTQYF. CDR3 in DNA: TGTGCCAGCTCACCACCGAACACAGATACGCAGTATTTT.

This clonotype was detected many times. The chain recombines TRBV6-2 or TRBV6-3 with TRBJ2-7; D is uncertain. Deletions cut 5 bases from V and 5 bases from J, with 16 bases between. This CDR3 region has 14 residues. Germline values: CDR1 MNHEY, CDR2 SVGEGT. CDR3: CASSDGPQVDEQYF. The CDR3 DNA reads as TGTGCCAGCAGTGATGGACCCCAGGTGGACGAGCAGTACTTC.

The V and J genes are TRBV20-1 and TRBJ2-2; 8 bases are a match to TRBD2. This CDR3 spans 16 amino acids. Germline CDR1 is DFQATT and CDR2 is SNEGSKA (reference sequence). V lost 6 bases to trimming and J lost 0 bases; unmatched junction nucleotides: 9. The CDR3 DNA follows: TGCAGTGCACCCCCTGGACTAGCCGCGAACACCGGGGAGCTGTTTTTT. Translated: CSAPPGLAANTGELFF.

The genes are TRBV7-8 and TRBJ2-2, with no clear D. The CDR3 totals 12 residues. Trimming removed 5 bases at V and 7 bases at J, with 8 bases between. The germline V gene encodes CDR1 SGHVS and CDR2 FQNEAQ. The CDR3: CASSHLSGELFF. CDR3 in DNA: TGTGCCAGCAGCCACTTAAGCGGGGAGCTGTTTTTT. Filled out from reference TRBV7-8 and TRBJ2-2, the complete variable domain reads GAGVSQSPRYKVAKRGQDVALRCDPISGHVSLFWYQQALGQGPEFLTYFQNEAQLDKSGLPSDRFFAERPEGSVSTLKIQRTQQEDSAVYLCASSHLSGELFFGEGSRLTVL.

This rearrangement joins TRBV10-2 to TRBJ2-1; D call uncertain. The CDR3 loop spans 15 amino acids. Trimming removed 3 bases from V and 3 bases from J, with 12 bases in between. In germline, CDR1 is WSHSY, CDR2 SAAADI. The CDR3 reads CASSEDGRLYNEQFF. DNA for the CDR3: TGCGCCAGCAGTGAAGACGGAAGACTCTACAATGAGCAGTTCTTC.

This clonotype was seen at least ten times. The chain carries TRBV30 and TRBJ1-1, with a possible D match to TRBD1 (5 bases). Per the germline V gene, CDR1 is GTSNPN and CDR2 is SVGIG (reference sequence). V gave up 4 bases and J gave up 6 bases, with 15 bases separating them. CDR3 length equals 13 residues. CDR3 protein: CAWTPRGRAEAFF. The DNA of the CDR3 is TGTGCCTGGACTCCTCGTGGCAGGGCTGAAGCTTTCTTT.

This chain joins TRBV7-9 and TRBJ2-2; 8 bases are shared with TRBD2. Trimming cost V 4 bases and J 6 bases; bases outside gene matches: 10. This CDR3 comprises 16 residues. The germline CDR1 and CDR2 sequences are SEHNR and FQNEAQ (reference sequence). The CDR3 coding sequence is TGTGCCAGCAGCTCCTTCGAACAAGCGGGAGCCGGGGAGCTGTTTTTT. This codes for CASSSFEQAGAGELFF.

The sample holds many counts of this clonotype. The J gene is TRBJ2-1, the V gene TRBV29-1; 9 nucleotides line up with TRBD2. Germline CDR1 SQVTM, CDR2 ANQGSEA. The CDR3 covers 16 residues. The V and J ends lost 0 bases and 8 bases, in that order; junction bases with no gene match: 11. This CDR3 is CSVEDGREGRGDEQFF. The CDR3 DNA reads TGCAGCGTTGAAGACGGGCGGGAGGGCCGAGGCGATGAGCAGTTCTTC.

This clonotype was seen many times. The J gene is TRBJ1-1, the V gene TRBV7-6; D unresolved. Germline V gene lookup returns CDR1 SGHVS and CDR2 FNYEAQ. The CDR3 runs 14 residues. Between the trimmed V and J ends, which lost 1 base and 0 bases, there was a span of 6 bases. The CDR3 coding sequence is TGTGCCAGCAGCTTAGGGAACATGAACACTGAAGCTTTCTTT. This translates into CASSLGNMNTEAFF.

This clonotype was picked up many times. This sequence joins TRBV7-6 and TRBJ2-3, with a tentative D call TRBD2 (6 bases). The CDR3 extends over 15 amino acids. The germline V gene has CDR1 SGHVS and CDR2 FNYEAQ. V lost 5 bases to trimming and J lost 7 bases, with 19 bases between them. The CDR3 sequence: CASSGAGYRANTQYF. The CDR3 coding sequence is TGTGCCAGCAGCGGCGCGGGGTATAGAGCAAATACGCAGTATTTT.

This clonotype has ten or more counts. The V call is TRBV10-2, the J call TRBJ2-1; 13 positions match TRBD2. The CDR3 extends over 17 amino acids. The V and J ends lost 6 bases and 9 bases, in that order; junction bases with no gene match: 14. In germline, CDR1 is WSHSY, CDR2 SAAADI. CDR3 residues: CASRQPRTSGSGSEQFF. As DNA, the CDR3 is TGCGCCAGCAGGCAGCCTCGGACTAGCGGGAGTGGTAGTGAGCAGTTCTTC.

In its sample, this clonotype was seen many times. In DNA, the CDR3 is TGTGCCAGCAGCTTAGGGACCGCTTATAGCAATCAGCCCCAGCATTTT. Amino acids: CASSLGTAYSNQPQHF. The rearrangement links TRBV7-8 to TRBJ1-5, with D hard to call. This CDR3 is built from 16 residues. The germline V gene has CDR1 SGHVS and CDR2 FQNEAQ. Trimming shortened V by 1 base and J by 0 bases, and 10 bases separated the two germline ends.

This clonotype showed up just a few times. This chain connects TRBV13 to TRBJ2-2; 11 bases map to TRBD2. The CDR3 is made up of 18 amino acids. Germline CDR1 reads PRHDT; CDR2 reads FYEKMQ (reference sequence). The trim removed 5 bases at V and 2 bases at J, leaving 10 bases unmatched. CDR3 protein: CASSMTSGMRYNTGELFF. In DNA, the CDR3 is TGTGCCAGCAGCATGACTAGCGGGATGAGGTACAACACCGGGGAGCTGTTTTTT.

This clonotype showed up many times. CDR3 protein: CASSFPPPHGNEQFF. CDR3 in DNA: TGTGCCAGCAGTTTCCCCCCGCCTCACGGCAATGAGCAGTTCTTC. The V call is TRBV7-9, the J call TRBJ2-1; D remains ambiguous. Germline loops: CDR1 SEHNR, CDR2 FQNEAQ (reference sequence). This CDR3 spans 15 amino acids. Trimming took 6 bases from V and 6 from J, leaving 18 bases between them.

This clonotype has at least ten counts. V is TRBV12-3 or TRBV12-4 and J is TRBJ1-1; D is perhaps TRBD1 (5 bases). The V and J ends lost 3 bases and 3 bases respectively, with 11 bases between them. This CDR3 has 14 amino acids. CDR3 nucleotide sequence: TGTGCCAGCAGTTTTCAGGGATTGGACACTGAAGCTTTCTTT. Translated, it gives CASSFQGLDTEAFF.

The chain carries TRBV20-1 and TRBJ1-4; TRBD1 is a possible D gene (5 bases). The V gene lost 6 bases and the J gene lost 5 bases, with 28 bases spanning the gap. The length of the CDR3 is 18 residues. CDR1 and CDR2 (germline): DFQATT, SNEGSKA (reference sequence). CDR3 nucleotides: TGCAGTGCCCTCGGGATCCGGACATACCCTCTCGGGAATGAAAAACTGTTTTTT. Its translation: CSALGIRTYPLGNEKLFF.

This clonotype has only a few counts. The CDR3 loop reads CASSESAAAVSYNEQFF. Here the CDR3 DNA reads TGCGCCAGCAGTGAGTCGGCTGCGGCGGTTTCCTACAATGAGCAGTTCTTC. The chain carries TRBV10-2 and TRBJ2-1; no clear D gene. The CDR3 length is 17 residues. Germline V gene lookup returns CDR1 WSHSY and CDR2 SAAADI. With 0 bases removed from V and 1 base from J, the gap between germline ends came to 13 bases.

This clonotype was picked up many times. The chain recombines TRBV29-1 with TRBJ2-1; no clear D gene. The CDR3 covers 11 residues. CDR1 is SQVTM and CDR2 is ANQGSEA in the germline V gene. Trimming stripped 1 base from V and 9 bases from J, with 7 bases between. Here the CDR3 reads CSVEGAVEQFF. The CDR3 DNA reads TGCAGCGTTGAAGGAGCAGTTGAGCAGTTCTTC.

V is TRBV5-1 and J is TRBJ1-2; TRBD1 aligns across 7 bases. J gave up 4 bases and V 3 bases, and 9 bases lay outside the gene matches. This CDR3 has 15 residues. Per the germline V gene, CDR1 is SGHRS and CDR2 is YFSETQ. Here the CDR3 reads CASSWGQLDSYGYTF. Written as DNA, the CDR3 is TGCGCCAGCAGCTGGGGACAGCTAGATAGCTATGGCTACACCTTC. Complete variable domain (other parts from reference TRBV5-1 and TRBJ1-2): KAGVTQTPRYLIKTRGQQVTLSCSPISGHRSVSWYQQTPGQGLQFLFEYFSETQRNKGNFPGRFSGRQFSNSRSEMNVSTLELGDSALYLCASSWGQLDSYGYTFGSGTRLTVV.

The sample holds many counts of this clonotype. The chain recombines TRBV12-3 or TRBV12-4 with TRBJ1-2; 7 bases line up with TRBD1. This CDR3 is built from 13 residues. V was clipped by 8 bases and J by 8 bases; unmatched bases: 11. CDR3 nucleotide sequence: TGTGCCAGCTACACGAGGGGGCCAACCGGCTACACCTTC. Amino acids: CASYTRGPTGYTF.

This clonotype was seen repeatedly, ten times or more. CDR3 residues: CASSFSTGGFYEQYF. In DNA form, the CDR3 reads TGTGCCAGCAGTTTCTCGACAGGGGGCTTCTACGAGCAGTACTTC. The rearrangement links TRBV6-1 to TRBJ2-7, with 10 bases matching TRBD1. The CDR3 consists of 15 residues. Germline V gene lookup returns CDR1 MNHNS and CDR2 SASEGT. V shed 5 bases, J shed 3 bases, and the junction held 7 bases outside the gene matches.

The chain couples TRBV9 to TRBJ2-6; TRBD2 agrees at 12 bases. The J segment lost 3 bases and the V segment lost 5 bases, leaving 9 bases of the junction unmatched. In germline, CDR1 is SGDLS, CDR2 YYNGEE. The CDR3 has 18 amino acids. The CDR3 nucleotides read TGTGCCAGCAGGAAAAGACTAGCGGGAGAAGGTGGGGCCAACGTCCTGACTTTC. Protein sequence: CASRKRLAGEGGANVLTF.

Comment on this clonotype: Just one base apart from a much larger clone, this may be a read error. The chain recombines TRBV20-1 with TRBJ2-1; tentatively, D is TRBD1 (5 bases). V gave up 1 base and J gave up 8 bases, with 15 bases separating them. The CDR3 runs to 14 residues. CDR1 and CDR2 from the germline V gene are DFQATT and SNEGSKA (reference sequence). CDR3 DNA sequence: TGCAGTGCTAGAGTTCAAGCCCTAGGGGATGAGCAGTTCTTC. The encoded protein is CSARVQALGDEQFF.

This clonotype was recorded at least ten times. The chain links TRBV10-3 to TRBJ1-5; D gene ambiguous. The CDR3 spans 17 residues. Trimming took 0 bases from V and 0 from J, leaving 12 bases between them. From germline, CDR1 is ENHRY and CDR2 SYGVKD. The CDR3 nucleotides read TGTGCCATCAGTGAGTCGGCGGCAGAACATAGCAATCAGCCCCAGCATTTT. Translated: CAISESAAEHSNQPQHF.

V and J are TRBV9 and TRBJ2-3; 9 bases are shared with TRBD2. The J segment lost 1 base and the V segment lost 2 bases, leaving 2 bases of the junction unmatched. The CDR3 totals 15 residues. Germline CDR1 and CDR2: SGDLS and YYNGEE. This CDR3 is CASSVGGRGTDTQYF. CDR3 nucleotides: TGTGCCAGCAGCGTCGGCGGGAGGGGCACAGATACGCAGTATTTT.